This entry features one TCR beta chain sequence. Its target is not known. This specimen comes from a study of T cells expressing NK-cell markers. About the research overall: According to the study, TCR beta repertoires originated from sorted CD3+CD56+NKG2C+, CD3+CD56+NKG2C- and CD3+CD56-NKG2C+ T cells.

As the method of synthesis, 5'RACE template switching with UMIs yielded TCR beta cDNA. For each CDR3 protein, TCRdb gives one entry from its re-call of the 5' RACE reads, without DNA. Its listing shows 300,000 to 500,000 distinct CDR3 sequences. Notes on the study in general: The leading position in the CD3+CD56-NKG2C+ fraction of a handful of donors also went to these clonotypes.

The sample taken for sequencing was blood T cells: a sorted CD56 or NKG2C T cell subset, CD4+ or CD8+ T cells, or bulk PBMC T cells (not recorded which). The receptor comes from a woman in her fifties or sixties in good health.

The CDR3 here is CASSLRDLVGEQFF. This chain connects TRBV7-2 to TRBJ2-1. The CDR3 sequence is 14 residues long. Looked up from germline, CDR1 is SGHTA and CDR2 is FQGNSA.